One sample yielded the 21 T cell receptor beta chains listed below, sequenced in a study of T-cell reconstitution after alpha-beta-depleted transplantation in children. Preparing the TCRbeta library involved the use of unique molecular identifiers. Each CDR3 protein is one row after TCRdb ran MiXCR on the PCR reads. Among about 540,000 distinct CDR3 sequences listed, roughly 18% were seen once. Sample: PBMCs from the stem cell graft donor, taken from the stem cell graft. The receptors were sampled from a human donor who donated a stem cell graft to a child with acute lymphoblastic leukemia.

The chain joins TRBV9 to TRBJ2-7; 10 positions match TRBD2. CDR3 length: 14 amino acids. V gave up 4 bases and J gave up 6 bases; unmatched junction bases: 7. In germline, CDR1 is SGDLS, CDR2 YYNGEE. CDR3 sequence: CASSHGTSAGEQYF. CDR3 sequence (DNA): TGTGCCAGCAGCCATGGGACTAGCGCGGGCGAGCAGTACTTC.

This clonotype has more than one count but fewer than ten. V gene TRBV29-1 combines with J gene TRBJ1-4; 9 bases agree with TRBD1. The CDR3 has 17 residues. V lost 6 bases and J lost 0; bases outside the gene matches: 11. CDR1 and CDR2 from the germline V gene are SQVTM and ANQGSEA. As DNA, the CDR3 is TGCAGCGTCGAGCCGGGACAGGGTATTGCAACTAATGAAAAACTGTTTTTT. This translates into CSVEPGQGIATNEKLFF.

The chain has TRBV11-2 and TRBJ2-1, with D unclear. Trimming took 1 base from V and 1 from J, leaving 5 bases between them. The CDR3 runs 14 residues. Germline CDR1 and CDR2: SGHAT and FQNNGV. Written as DNA, the CDR3 is TGTGCCAGCAGCTTAGTAACATCCTACAATGAGCAGTTCTTC. It codes for CASSLVTSYNEQFF.

This clonotype turned up a few times. The V and J genes are TRBV29-1 and TRBJ2-7; D is undetermined. Trimming removed 7 bases from V and 5 bases from J, with 12 bases in between. Germline CDR1 is SQVTM and CDR2 is ANQGSEA. The CDR3 extends over 11 amino acids. The CDR3 sequence: CSALGTNEQYF. CDR3 coding DNA: TGCAGCGCACTGGGAACCAACGAGCAGTACTTC.

V usage is TRBV7-3 and J usage is TRBJ2-1; 11 nucleotides match TRBD2. The J segment lost 3 bases and the V segment lost 5 bases, leaving 9 bases of the junction unmatched. The germline V gene encodes CDR1 SGHTA and CDR2 FQGTGA. This CDR3 is built from 17 residues. CDR3 amino acids: CASSPRLAGSNYNEQFF. The CDR3 DNA reads as TGTGCCAGCAGCCCTCGACTAGCGGGGTCAAACTACAATGAGCAGTTCTTC.

This clonotype was recorded a few times. This rearrangement joins TRBV7-2 to TRBJ1-4; 7 nucleotides agree with TRBD1. Germline-derived CDR1 and CDR2 are SGHTA and FQGNSA. The CDR3 loop spans 15 amino acids. J gave up 3 bases and V 2 bases, and 3 bases lay outside the gene matches. CDR3 DNA sequence: TGTGCCAGCAGCTTATGGGGACAGTCTAATGAAAAACTGTTTTTT. Residues: CASSLWGQSNEKLFF.

This clonotype has only a few counts. The chain employs TRBV2 and TRBJ1-1; a possible D gene is TRBD1 (5 bases). CDR3 size: 13 residues. The V end lost 6 bases, the J end lost 6 bases, and 14 bases lay between the germline ends. Germline CDR1 is SNHLY and CDR2 is FYNNEI. CDR3 sequence (DNA): TGTGCCAGCAGCCTAGACAGCCTCCCTGAAGCTTTCTTT. It translates to CASSLDSLPEAFF.

A few counts support this clonotype. The chain uses TRBV3-1 and TRBJ2-3; D remains ambiguous. V lost 0 bases to trimming and J lost 2 bases, with 6 bases between them. Germline CDR1 is LGHDT and CDR2 is YNNKEL (reference sequence). The CDR3 consists of 14 residues. CDR3 nucleotide sequence: TGTGCCAGCAGCCAAGAACTCTACACAGATACGCAGTATTTT. Translating gives CASSQELYTDTQYF.

The chain is built from TRBV15 and TRBJ2-7; D is ambiguous. The germline V and J ends were trimmed by 3 bases and 6 bases, with 6 bases remaining between them. The germline gives CDR1 LNHNV, CDR2 YYDKDF (reference sequence). The CDR3 consists of 11 residues. CDR3 DNA: TGTGCCACCAGCAGGGGATCCGAGCAGTACTTC. Encoded protein: CATSRGSEQYF. The full variable domain, with the rest looked up from reference TRBV15 and TRBJ2-7, is DAMVIQNPRYQVTQFGKPVTLSCSQTLNHNVMYWYQQKSSQAPKLLFHYYDKDFNNEADTPDNFQSRRPNTSFCFLDIRSPGLGDTAMYLCATSRGSEQYFGPGTRLTVT.

The chain uses TRBV4-1 and TRBJ2-2, with 7 nucleotides matching TRBD1. The trim removed 0 bases at V and 3 bases at J, leaving 1 base unmatched. The CDR3 runs to 15 residues. CDR1 MGHRA and CDR2 YSYEKL come from the germline V gene. The CDR3 DNA reads TGCGCCAGCAGCCAAGACAGGGGGTACACCGGGGAGCTGTTTTTT. It codes for CASSQDRGYTGELFF.

This clonotype has only a few counts. The chain carries TRBV20-1 and TRBJ2-5; a possible D gene is TRBD1 (6 bases). In germline, CDR1 is DFQATT, CDR2 SNEGSKA (reference sequence). The ends were cut back, 0 bases at V and 1 base at J, with 12 bases in the middle. The CDR3 runs 15 residues. The CDR3 DNA reads TGCAGTGCTAGAGATTACCGGGACACCCAAGAGACCCAGTACTTC. It codes for CSARDYRDTQETQYF.

The V gene is TRBV4-1, the J gene TRBJ2-1, with 7 bases aligning to TRBD2. Trimming cost V 3 bases and J 1 base; bases outside gene matches: 9. This CDR3 comprises 17 residues. Germline-derived CDR1 and CDR2 are MGHRA and YSYEKL. CDR3 coding DNA: TGCGCCAGCAGCCAGAGAAGGGGCGGGGGATCCTACAATGAGCAGTTCTTC. This gives the protein CASSQRRGGGSYNEQFF.

The chain has TRBV5-1 and TRBJ2-5, with D hard to call. CDR1 SGHRS and CDR2 YFSETQ come from the germline V gene. The CDR3 is 15 amino acids. Trimming took 1 base from V and 4 from J, leaving 14 bases between them. The CDR3: CASSLIVGSTETQYF. DNA of the CDR3: TGCGCCAGCAGCTTGATAGTGGGATCGACAGAGACCCAGTACTTC. Drawing the rest from reference TRBV5-1 and TRBJ2-5, the complete variable domain is KAGVTQTPRYLIKTRGQQVTLSCSPISGHRSVSWYQQTPGQGLQFLFEYFSETQRNKGNFPGRFSGRQFSNSRSEMNVSTLELGDSALYLCASSLIVGSTETQYFGPGTRLLVL.

A few counts support this clonotype. The V gene is TRBV5-1, the J gene TRBJ2-7, with a possible D match to TRBD2 (5 bases). The germline V gene encodes CDR1 SGHRS and CDR2 YFSETQ. The V end was cut by 6 bases, the J end by 0 bases, with 10 bases between. There are 13 residues in the CDR3. The CDR3 region has the DNA TGCGCCAGCATGGGCGGGTCCTCCTACGAGCAGTACTTC. Translated, it gives CASMGGSSYEQYF.

This rearrangement joins TRBV20-1 to TRBJ2-5, with D unclear. Trimming left V 0 bases short and J 3 bases short, with 11 bases between. Per the germline V gene, CDR1 is DFQATT and CDR2 is SNEGSKA (reference sequence). There are 14 residues in the CDR3. The CDR3 DNA sequence: TGCAGTGCTAGAGAGTTCTTTTGGGAAGAGACCCAGTACTTC. Its translation: CSAREFFWEETQYF.

This clonotype was seen a few times. The chain recombines TRBV29-1 with TRBJ2-7; D possibly corresponds to TRBD1 (7 bases). The CDR3 is 15 amino acids. Germline values: CDR1 SQVTM, CDR2 ANQGSEA. V lost 3 bases and J 0 bases, leaving 15 bases between the germline ends. DNA for the CDR3: TGCAGCGTTGAGGGCGCGGGACAGCACTCCTACGAGCAGTACTTC. It encodes CSVEGAGQHSYEQYF.

The chain combines TRBV12-3 or TRBV12-4 with TRBJ2-7; possible D gene TRBD2, 6 bases. Trimming took 5 bases from V and 2 from J, leaving 16 bases between them. The CDR3 spans 15 residues. CDR3 DNA: TGTGCCAGCAGTCCGGGACTTCATCAGACCTACGAGCAGTACTTC. Its translation: CASSPGLHQTYEQYF.

This clonotype turned up a few times. Here the CDR3 reads CASSQPGGLAAVEQYF. CDR3 DNA sequence: TGCGCCAGCAGCCAACCCGGGGGACTAGCGGCGGTCGAGCAGTACTTC. The chain links TRBV4-1 to TRBJ2-7, with TRBD2 identical over 11 bases. The germline V gene encodes CDR1 MGHRA and CDR2 YSYEKL. V shed 2 bases and J 6 bases; nucleotides not matched to a gene: 9. The CDR3 sequence is 16 residues long.

This clonotype was picked up a small number of times. The chain joins TRBV29-1 to TRBJ2-5; 7 positions agree with TRBD2. This CDR3 spans 12 amino acids. Trimming removed 4 bases from V and 3 bases from J; junction bases left unmatched: 2. In germline, CDR1 is SQVTM, CDR2 ANQGSEA. CDR3 nucleotides: TGCAGCGTTGTGAGCGGGGAAGAGACCCAGTACTTC. As protein: CSVVSGEETQYF.

The chain has TRBV5-1 and TRBJ1-2; perhaps TRBD1 as D (5 bases). Germline loops: CDR1 SGHRS, CDR2 YFSETQ. Trimming stripped 1 base from V and 8 bases from J, with 12 bases between. This CDR3 has 13 amino acids. Here the CDR3 reads CASSLLDGTGYTF. CDR3 nucleotide sequence: TGCGCCAGCAGCTTGTTGGATGGGACGGGCTACACCTTC.

This sequence joins TRBV20-1 and TRBJ2-6; D may be TRBD1 (5 bases). Germline-derived CDR1 and CDR2 are DFQATT and SNEGSKA (reference sequence). The V end lost 3 bases, the J end lost 0 bases, and 15 bases lay between the germline ends. The CDR3 length is 17 residues. The CDR3 protein is CSASLSAGISGANVLTF. The DNA of the CDR3 is TGCAGTGCTAGCCTATCAGCAGGGATCTCTGGGGCCAACGTCCTGACTTTC.